Given below is one T cell receptor beta chain in context. Its cognate antigen is unknown. The CDR3 loop spans 15 amino acids. CDR1 SQVTM and CDR2 ANQGSEA come from the germline V gene. The V end lost 6 bases, the J end lost 2 bases, and 17 bases lay between the germline ends. The sample originates from a study of T cell responses to AZD1222 COVID-19 vaccine. Overall study findings and caveats: The CD4 TCRs associated with vaccination extended across spike and predominated at 160-218 and 743-854.

The repertoire was sequenced with immunoSEQ multiplex PCR; TCRdb's copy has only in-frame clones and lacks some. The sample carries 98,000 or so clones, about 88% recorded once. The V call is TRBV29-1, the J call TRBJ2-1, with D perhaps TRBD1 (6 bases). This clonotype originated in an adult who received the AZD1222 COVID-19 vaccine. The sequences come from peripheral blood, collected 28 days after the second AZD1222 dose. CDR3 in DNA: TGCAGCGTGCTAGCACTCGAGGGGGCCTACAATGAGCAGTTCTTC. It specifies CSVLALEGAYNEQFF.